A selection of T cell receptor beta chains follows, all from one sample in a study of CD8+ T cells in alopecia areata. Libraries were prepared by immunoSEQ multiplex PCR; TCRdb keeps only in-frame clonotypes and omits some of them. The sample has approximately 140,000 clones; 82% are singletons. Here the sequenced sample was CD8+ T cells sorted from blood, taken at week 4, from a patient treated with tofacitinib. The receptors shown here come from a human donor with alopecia areata. The CDR3 runs from the conserved cysteine through the conserved F or W. D genes are given only for firm matches. Not all rows give a size; the values are once, few, many and, for expanded clones, a class.

J: TRBJ1-1
V: TRBV7-9
size: .
D: TRBD1
DNA: TGTGCCAGCAGGCTGACAGGGAATGAAGCTTTCTTT
CDR3: CASRLTGNEAFF

J: TRBJ2-7
V: TRBV7-7
size: .
D: .
DNA: TGTGCTAGCAGCTTCGGGAAATCCTACGAGCAGTACTTC
CDR3: CASSFGKSYEQYF

J: TRBJ2-7
V: TRBV19
size: .
D: .
DNA: TGTGCCAGTAGTCTGGTAGGGTACTACGAGCAGTACTTC
CDR3: CASSLVGYYEQYF

J: TRBJ2-7
V: TRBV19
size: .
D: TRBD1
DNA: TGTGCCAGTAGTACGTCCGGACAGGGGGGCTACGAGCAGTACTTC
CDR3: CASSTSGQGGYEQYF

J: TRBJ2-3
V: TRBV7-8
size: few
D: .
DNA: TGTGCCAGCAGCTTAGCTGATGCAGACACAGATACGCAGTATTTT
CDR3: CASSLADADTDTQYF

J: TRBJ2-1
V: TRBV2
size: few
D: TRBD1
DNA: TGTGCCAGCATAACCAGACAGGGGGGTGAGCAGTTCTTC
CDR3: CASITRQGGEQFF

J: TRBJ2-7
V: TRBV7-2
size: .
D: .
DNA: TGTGCCAGCAGCTTGAGGGGGATACCTGGTAGGGAAGAGGACGAGCAGTACTTC
CDR3: CASSLRGIPGREEDEQYF

J: TRBJ2-5
V: TRBV29-1
size: .
D: .
DNA: TGCAGCGTTGAAGATCGGGCGGGCGCGGAGACCCAGTACTTC
CDR3: CSVEDRAGAETQYF

J: TRBJ2-7
V: TRBV9
size: .
D: TRBD1
DNA: TGTGCCAGCAGCGCAGGACAGGAGTTCTACGAGCAGTACTTC
CDR3: CASSAGQEFYEQYF

J: TRBJ2-7
V: TRBV2
size: .
D: TRBD2
DNA: TGTGCCAGCACGCCGGGACTAGGCCCTTACGAGCAGTACTTC
CDR3: CASTPGLGPYEQYF

J: TRBJ2-5
V: TRBV9
size: .
D: TRBD2
DNA: TGTGCCAGCAGCGCAATCGGGGGGCAAGAGACCCAGTACTTC
CDR3: CASSAIGGQETQYF

J: TRBJ2-3
V: TRBV4-1
size: .
D: .
DNA: TGCGCCAGCAGCCCGCAGGACATCACAGATACGCAGTATTTT
CDR3: CASSPQDITDTQYF

J: TRBJ2-3
V: TRBV7-9
size: .
D: TRBD2
DNA: TGTGCCAGCAGCGTGGTGGGGGACTACACAGATACGCAGTATTTT
CDR3: CASSVVGDYTDTQYF

J: TRBJ2-3
V: TRBV30
size: .
D: .
DNA: TGTGCCTGGAGCGCCTACGGTGGGAGGGATACGCAGTATTTT
CDR3: CAWSAYGGRDTQYF

J: TRBJ2-2
V: TRBV6-6
size: .
D: TRBD1
DNA: TGTGCCAGCAGTTATTGGGACAGACATAACACCGGGGAGCTGTTTTTT
CDR3: CASSYWDRHNTGELFF

J: TRBJ1-1
V: TRBV7-9
size: .
D: .
DNA: TGTGCCAGCAGCTTAACGGGGACGAACACTGAAGCTTTCTTT
CDR3: CASSLTGTNTEAFF

J: TRBJ2-1
V: TRBV9
size: .
D: .
DNA: TGTGCCAGCAGAGGTAGCGGCAATGAGCAGTTCTTC
CDR3: CASRGSGNEQFF

J: TRBJ2-5
V: TRBV15
size: .
D: .
DNA: TGTGCCACCAGCAGAGGCCAGGGGCCATTGCAAGAGACCCAGTACTTC
CDR3: CATSRGQGPLQETQYF

J: TRBJ2-1
V: TRBV7-8
size: .
D: .
DNA: TGTGCCAGTGAGAAAATAGAATACAATGAGCAGTTCTTC
CDR3: CASEKIEYNEQFF

J: TRBJ2-3
V: TRBV7-9
size: once
D: TRBD2
DNA: TGTGCCAGCAGCTACGTAGCGGGGGGGCCGGATACGCAGTATTTT
CDR3: CASSYVAGGPDTQYF

J: TRBJ2-3
V: TRBV2
size: .
D: TRBD2
DNA: TGTGCCAGCAGTGCGGCACTAGCGGGGGAAATGGATACGCAGTATTTT
CDR3: CASSAALAGEMDTQYF

J: TRBJ2-1
V: TRBV11-2
size: once
D: .
DNA: TGTGCCAGCAGCCGAGGGGGACTTTTCGATGAGCAGTTCTTC
CDR3: CASSRGGLFDEQFF

J: TRBJ1-1
V: TRBV15
size: once
D: .
DNA: TGTGCCACCACCCACGGCGGCACTGAAGCTTTCTTT
CDR3: CATTHGGTEAFF

J: TRBJ2-2
V: TRBV19
size: .
D: .
DNA: TGTGCCAGTAGTATAGTCGTTGGGCTAGCGGGGGAGCTGTTTTTT
CDR3: CASSIVVGLAGELFF

J: TRBJ2-1
V: TRBV7-2
size: few
D: .
DNA: TGTGCCAGCAGCGTTATTAGGAATGAGCAGTTCTTC
CDR3: CASSVIRNEQFF

J: TRBJ1-4
V: TRBV4-3
size: .
D: .
DNA: TGCGCCAGCAGCCAATCTCGGGGAGAAAAACTGTTTTTT
CDR3: CASSQSRGEKLFF

J: TRBJ1-3
V: TRBV29-1
size: few
D: .
DNA: TGCAGCGTTGATGGGGAACCTGGAAACACCATATATTTT
CDR3: CSVDGEPGNTIYF

J: TRBJ1-2
V: TRBV29-1
size: once
D: .
DNA: TGCAGCGTTGAACCGCTAACTAACTATGGCTACACCTTC
CDR3: CSVEPLTNYGYTF

J: TRBJ1-2
V: TRBV29-1
size: once
D: .
DNA: TGCAGCGTTGAAGGGTCTGGGTATCTTGGCGGCTACACCTTC
CDR3: CSVEGSGYLGGYTF

J: TRBJ2-3
V: TRBV29-1
size: once
D: .
DNA: TGCAGCGTTGGACCTTGGGACCTACCTTCTAGCACAGATACGCAGTATTTT
CDR3: CSVGPWDLPSSTDTQYF

J: TRBJ1-2
V: TRBV30
size: .
D: TRBD1
DNA: TGTGCCTGGAGTCAGGGACAGGGAGACTATGGCTACACCTTC
CDR3: CAWSQGQGDYGYTF

J: TRBJ1-5
V: TRBV12-5
size: .
D: .
DNA: TGTGCTAGTGGTCCCGCTTGGCCCCAGCATTTT
CDR3: CASGPAWPQHF

J: TRBJ2-1
V: TRBV7-2
size: .
D: TRBD1
DNA: TGTGCCAGCAGCTTTACAGGGGGCGATGAGCAGTTCTTC
CDR3: CASSFTGGDEQFF

J: TRBJ1-3
V: TRBV5-1
size: .
D: .
DNA: TGCGCCAGCAGCTTCGGACGGGGAGCTTCTGGAAACACCATATATTTT
CDR3: CASSFGRGASGNTIYF

J: TRBJ2-3
V: TRBV7-2
size: .
D: TRBD2
DNA: TGTGCCAGCAGCTTAGTCCCTAGCGGGATCACAGATACGCAGTATTTT
CDR3: CASSLVPSGITDTQYF

J: TRBJ2-4
V: TRBV5-1
size: few
D: .
DNA: TGCGCCAGCAGTCCTTCTTCCGTAGCCAAAAACATTCAGTACTTC
CDR3: CASSPSSVAKNIQYF

J: TRBJ2-7
V: TRBV5-4
size: few
D: TRBD1
DNA: TGTGCCAGCAGCCCTGGACAGGGATCCTACGAGCAGTACTTC
CDR3: CASSPGQGSYEQYF

J: TRBJ2-1
V: TRBV30
size: few
D: .
DNA: TGTGCCTGGAACGCCGCCGGGGCTTTTACCGAGCAGTTCTTC
CDR3: CAWNAAGAFTEQFF

J: TRBJ1-1
V: TRBV6-1
size: once
D: .
DNA: TGTGCCAGCACAAGGACAGCATCGAACACTGAAGCTTTCTTT
CDR3: CASTRTASNTEAFF

J: TRBJ1-2
V: TRBV5-1
size: .
D: .
DNA: TGCGCCAGCAGCACGGACAGTGACTATGGCTACACCTTC
CDR3: CASSTDSDYGYTF

J: TRBJ1-4
V: TRBV16
size: few
D: .
DNA: TGTGCCAGCAGCCAAACGGGGACCGGTGAAAAACTGTTTTTT
CDR3: CASSQTGTGEKLFF

J: TRBJ1-6
V: TRBV7-2
size: .
D: TRBD1
DNA: TGTGCCAGCAGGCTCCCGGGACAGGGGGATTCACCCCTCCACTTT
CDR3: CASRLPGQGDSPLHF

J: TRBJ2-3
V: TRBV5-1
size: .
D: .
DNA: TGCGCCAGCAGCTTGGCCGCAGGGACAGATACGCAGTATTTT
CDR3: CASSLAAGTDTQYF

J: TRBJ2-2
V: TRBV13
size: .
D: .
DNA: TGTGCCAGCAGCTTAGGCTATTTCGGCGGGACAACCGGGGAGCTGTTTTTT
CDR3: CASSLGYFGGTTGELFF

J: TRBJ1-2
V: TRBV29-1
size: .
D: TRBD1
DNA: TGCAGCGTTGAGACAGGGAAAAACTATGGCTACACCTTC
CDR3: CSVETGKNYGYTF

J: TRBJ2-7
V: TRBV30
size: once
D: TRBD1
DNA: TGTGCCTGGAGTATAGGACTACCGGGACAGGACTCCTACGAGCAGTACTTC
CDR3: CAWSIGLPGQDSYEQYF

J: TRBJ2-7
V: TRBV23-1
size: few
D: .
DNA: TGCGCCAGCAGTCAAGTGCAGGGGTTGAGCTCCTACGAGCAGTACTTC
CDR3: CASSQVQGLSSYEQYF

J: TRBJ1-1
V: TRBV29-1
size: .
D: TRBD1
DNA: TGCAGCGAAACGGGACAGGGGAACACTGAAGCTTTCTTT
CDR3: CSETGQGNTEAFF

J: TRBJ2-5
V: TRBV7-2
size: .
D: TRBD2
DNA: TGTGCCAGCAGCCCCGTTGGACTAGCGGGGAACCAAGAGACCCAGTACTTC
CDR3: CASSPVGLAGNQETQYF

J: TRBJ2-7
V: TRBV14
size: .
D: .
DNA: TGTGCCAGCAGCCAAGGCGGGCGCGGTAGCTACGAGCAGTACTTC
CDR3: CASSQGGRGSYEQYF

J: TRBJ2-3
V: TRBV5-1
size: .
D: .
DNA: TGCGCCAGCAGCTTGGAAGGTCAGGGGAGTACAGATACGCAGTATTTT
CDR3: CASSLEGQGSTDTQYF